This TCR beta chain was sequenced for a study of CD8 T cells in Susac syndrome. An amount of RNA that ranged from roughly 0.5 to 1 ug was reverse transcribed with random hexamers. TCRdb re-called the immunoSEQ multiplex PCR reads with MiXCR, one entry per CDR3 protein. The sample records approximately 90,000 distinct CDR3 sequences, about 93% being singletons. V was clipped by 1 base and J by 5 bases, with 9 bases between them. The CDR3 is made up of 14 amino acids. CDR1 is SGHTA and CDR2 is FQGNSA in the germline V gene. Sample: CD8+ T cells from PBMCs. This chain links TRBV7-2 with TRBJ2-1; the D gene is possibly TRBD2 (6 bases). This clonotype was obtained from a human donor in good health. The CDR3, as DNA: TGTGCCAGCAGCTTAGACGGGGGAAACAATGAGCAGTTCTTC. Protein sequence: CASSLDGGNNEQFF.